This T cell receptor beta chain was documented in a study of T cells in Graves' hyperthyroidism and ophthalmopathy. The CDR3 regions of TCR beta were amplified from RNA transcripts. The HTBI primer set was used in a first-round RT-PCR of the TCR CDR3. TCRdb called the multiplex PCR reads again in MiXCR, with one record for every CDR3 protein. The top ten clones hold around a sixth of a sample with about 480,000 distinct CDR3 sequences, 14% of them seen once. Reasons for excluding patients were uncontrolled infection, other autoimmune disease, pregnancy or lactation. From germline, CDR1 is LGHDT and CDR2 YNNKEL (reference sequence). This CDR3 is built from 13 residues. The V and J ends lost 0 bases and 5 bases respectively, with 7 bases between them. This clonotype was seen repeatedly, ten times or more.

The TCR comes from a woman aged 18 to 35 with Graves' hyperthyroidism. Source material: blood. The genes are TRBV3-1 and TRBJ2-5; possibly TRBD1 for D (5 bases). The CDR3 protein is CASSQDSGETQYF. The CDR3 nucleotides read TGTGCCAGCAGCCAAGATTCAGGGGAGACCCAGTACTTC.